A selection of T cell receptor beta chains follows, all from one sample in a study of blood T cell repertoires in COVID-19. Generated by immunoSEQ multiplex PCR, the TCRdb table keeps only in-frame clones and is missing some. The sample lists approximately 300,000 clones, 85% occurring once. Sequenced sample: PBMCs or T cells enriched from blood (not recorded which). The receptors derive from a woman aged 25 to 45 who had been exposed to COVID-19. Both conserved end residues are part of each CDR3. D genes are given only for firm matches. Not all rows give a size; the values are once, few, many and, for expanded clones, a class.

TRBJ1-5 once NA TRBV5-1 CASSLEQGRQPQHF TGCGCCAGCAGCTTGGAACAGGGCCGCCAGCCCCAGCATTTT
TRBJ1-1 NA NA TRBV27 CASSAQGRTEAFF TGTGCCAGCAGTGCTCAGGGGCGGACTGAAGCTTTCTTT
TRBJ1-5 NA NA TRBV28 CASSTLHLSNQPQHF TGTGCCAGCAGTACTCTCCACCTTAGCAATCAGCCCCAGCATTTT
TRBJ2-7 NA TRBD2 TRBV15 CATSREVAGAGEQYF TGTGCCACCAGCAGAGAAGTAGCGGGAGCGGGCGAGCAGTACTTC
TRBJ1-5 NA TRBD1 TRBV6-5 CASAEDRPYQPQHF TGTGCCAGCGCCGAGGACAGGCCTTATCAGCCCCAGCATTTT
TRBJ2-3 NA NA TRBV5-1 CASSSERGTDTQYF TGCGCCAGCAGCTCTGAGCGGGGCACAGATACGCAGTATTTT
TRBJ2-6 NA TRBD1 TRBV7-3 CASPRDRTSGANVLTF TGTGCCAGCCCCCGGGACAGGACCTCTGGGGCCAACGTCCTGACTTTC
TRBJ1-2 NA NA TRBV24-1 CATSETATNYGYTF TGTGCCACCAGTGAGACAGCAACCAACTATGGCTACACCTTC
TRBJ2-3 NA TRBD2 TRBV7-9 CASSAPSGRALSTDTQYF TGTGCCAGCAGCGCTCCTAGCGGGAGGGCCCTGAGCACAGATACGCAGTATTTT
TRBJ1-1 NA NA TRBV5-4 CASSLKGIPEAFF TGTGCCAGCAGCTTGAAGGGGATTCCGGAAGCTTTCTTT
TRBJ2-6 NA TRBD1 TRBV12-5 CASGSPRGQGDSGANVLTF TGTGCTAGTGGTTCCCCCCGCGGACAGGGGGATTCTGGGGCCAACGTCCTGACTTTC
TRBJ1-2 NA NA TRBV5-4 CASSSSGVLPYGYTF TGTGCCAGCAGCTCCAGCGGAGTACTCCCCTATGGCTACACCTTC
TRBJ2-3 once NA TRBV2 CASSVGHGYDTQYF TGTGCCAGCAGCGTTGGACACGGCTACGATACGCAGTATTTT
TRBJ1-4 NA NA TRBV6-2/TRBV6-3 CASSYSAGGEKLFF TGTGCCAGCAGTTACTCCGCGGGAGGTGAAAAACTGTTTTTT
TRBJ2-6 once TRBD1 TRBV7-3 CASSSTGAGANVLTF TGTGCCAGCAGCTCCACAGGGGCTGGGGCCAACGTCCTGACTTTC
TRBJ2-7 NA TRBD1 TRBV19 CASSMPQGEYEQYF TGTGCCAGTAGTATGCCGCAGGGGGAGTACGAGCAGTACTTC
TRBJ2-6 few NA TRBV3-1/TRBV3-2 CASSPISGANVLTF TGTGCCAGCAGTCCCATCTCTGGGGCCAACGTCCTGACTTTC
TRBJ2-7 NA TRBD1 TRBV5-1 CASSKQGAYEQYF TGCGCCAGCAGCAAACAGGGGGCCTACGAGCAGTACTTC
TRBJ2-5 NA TRBD2 TRBV27 CASSFWSGRGQETQYF TGTGCCAGCAGTTTCTGGAGCGGGAGGGGCCAAGAGACCCAGTACTTC
TRBJ2-7 NA NA TRBV4-3 CASSQDRSSGSYEQYF TGCGCCAGCAGCCAAGATAGATCTAGTGGGTCCTACGAGCAGTACTTC
TRBJ2-7 NA NA TRBV27 CASSLSRQFGSLAYEQYF TGTGCCAGCAGTTTATCTCGCCAGTTTGGCTCTCTGGCCTACGAGCAGTACTTC
TRBJ2-2 NA NA TRBV19 CASGHRNTGELFF TGTGCCAGTGGACACAGGAACACCGGGGAGCTGTTTTTT
TRBJ1-6 NA NA TRBV2 CASSDPSSYNSPLHF TGTGCCAGCAGTGACCCGAGCTCCTATAATTCACCCCTCCACTTT
TRBJ1-5 NA NA TRBV28 CASSLRQNDNQPQHF TGTGCCAGCAGTTTACGACAAAATGACAATCAGCCCCAGCATTTT
TRBJ1-5 NA NA TRBV5-1 CASSLDQGRNQPQHF TGCGCCAGCAGCTTGGATCAGGGTAGAAACCAGCCCCAGCATTTT
TRBJ2-3 NA TRBD2 TRBV27 CASNLAGASTDTQYF TGTGCCAGCAACCTAGCGGGAGCAAGCACAGATACGCAGTATTTT
TRBJ1-5 NA NA TRBV28 CASRSLNQPQHF TGTGCCAGCAGATCTCTCAATCAGCCCCAGCATTTT
TRBJ1-1 few NA TRBV6-2/TRBV6-3 CASSLQGIRTEAFF TGTGCCAGCAGCCTACAGGGTATAAGGACTGAAGCTTTCTTT
TRBJ2-1 NA TRBD1 TRBV27 CASSLVGQGSNEQFF TGTGCCAGCAGTTTAGTGGGACAGGGAAGCAATGAGCAGTTCTTC
TRBJ2-3 NA NA TRBV6-5 CASTTGATDTQYF TGTGCCAGCACTACAGGCGCGACAGATACGCAGTATTTT
TRBJ1-1 NA NA TRBV11-1 CASSIKRTANTEAFF TGTGCCAGCAGCATAAAGCGGACAGCGAACACTGAAGCTTTCTTT
TRBJ1-5 NA NA TRBV30 CAWSVPPRGQPQHF TGTGCCTGGAGTGTACCCCCTCGGGGGCAGCCCCAGCATTTT
TRBJ1-1 NA NA TRBV21-1 CATDHPPDRNTEAFF TGTGCCACCGATCACCCCCCCGACAGAAACACTGAAGCTTTCTTT
TRBJ2-7 NA NA TRBV18 CASSPSTGRYEQYF TGTGCCAGCTCACCAAGCACAGGGCGGTACGAGCAGTACTTC
TRBJ1-1 NA NA TRBV27 CASSFFPLLAITEAFF TGTGCCAGCAGTTTCTTCCCATTATTAGCCATCACTGAAGCTTTCTTT
TRBJ1-5 NA TRBD1 TRBV30 CAWNRQGGNQPQHF TGTGCCTGGAACCGACAGGGCGGCAATCAGCCCCAGCATTTT
TRBJ2-1 NA TRBD1 TRBV30 CAWSAGTGDNEQFF TGTGCCTGGAGTGCAGGGACAGGAGACAATGAGCAGTTCTTC
TRBJ2-3 NA TRBD1 TRBV28 CASRSTGVGTDTQYF TGTGCCAGCAGGAGTACAGGGGTTGGCACAGATACGCAGTATTTT
TRBJ2-6 once NA TRBV28 CASSPRGYSGANVLTF TGTGCCAGCAGTCCTCGGGGTTACTCTGGGGCCAACGTCCTGACTTTC
TRBJ1-2 NA NA TRBV6-4 CASSPRRSPIGGYTF TGTGCCAGCAGTCCTCGACGGAGCCCTATTGGAGGCTACACCTTC
TRBJ1-4 once NA TRBV7-9 CASTLTQGREKLFF TGTGCCAGCACCTTGACACAGGGCAGGGAAAAACTGTTTTTT
TRBJ2-1 NA NA TRBV27 CASSLSASFDEQFF TGTGCCAGCAGTTTATCGGCTAGCTTCGATGAGCAGTTCTTC
TRBJ2-2 NA TRBD2 TRBV10-1 CASSESLWPSGGPLFTGELFF TGCGCCAGCAGTGAGTCGTTATGGCCTAGCGGGGGGCCATTATTCACCGGGGAGCTGTTTTTT
TRBJ1-4 NA NA TRBV19 CASSISEGDEKLFF TGTGCCAGTAGTATCTCGGAGGGAGATGAAAAACTGTTTTTT
TRBJ2-1 few TRBD2 TRBV3-1/TRBV3-2 CASSPGTSGRFSYNEQFF TGTGCCAGCAGCCCCGGGACTAGCGGGAGGTTTTCCTACAATGAGCAGTTCTTC
TRBJ2-5 NA NA TRBV9 CASNPGGGGETQYF TGTGCCAGCAACCCCGGCGGGGGCGGGGAGACCCAGTACTTC
TRBJ1-2 NA NA TRBV3-1/TRBV3-2 CASSNRVSHGYTF TGTGCCAGCAGTAACAGGGTTTCTCATGGCTACACCTTC
TRBJ2-7 NA TRBD2 TRBV28 CASSPIRLASNYEQYF TGTGCCAGCAGTCCGATTCGACTAGCGAGTAACTACGAGCAGTACTTC
TRBJ2-1 NA TRBD2 TRBV10-2 CASSGRSGGAVEQFF TGCGCCAGCAGTGGACGGAGCGGGGGGGCGGTTGAGCAGTTCTTC
TRBJ2-1 NA NA TRBV3-1/TRBV3-2 CASSQDAGRNNEQFF TGTGCCAGCAGCCAAGATGCGGGACGGAACAATGAGCAGTTCTTC
TRBJ2-7 NA NA TRBV28 CASSFDEGRLEQYF TGTGCCAGCAGTTTCGATGAGGGGAGGTTGGAGCAGTACTTC
TRBJ1-6 NA TRBD1 TRBV15 CATSGDRGAPLHF TGTGCCACCAGCGGTGACAGGGGAGCACCCCTCCACTTT
TRBJ1-1 NA NA TRBV3-1/TRBV3-2 CASSQGWGPANTEAFF TGTGCCAGCAGCCAAGGATGGGGGCCCGCGAACACTGAAGCTTTCTTT
TRBJ1-1 NA NA TRBV6-5 CASSYATAYTEAFF TGTGCCAGCAGTTACGCGACAGCCTACACTGAAGCTTTCTTT
TRBJ1-3 NA TRBD1 TRBV30 CAWSVVGTGWTGNTIYF TGTGCCTGGAGTGTGGTCGGGACAGGGTGGACTGGAAACACCATATATTTT
TRBJ1-2 NA NA TRBV7-2 CASSFGGAGGYTF TGTGCCAGCAGCTTTGGGGGCGCGGGTGGCTACACCTTC
TRBJ1-2 NA TRBD1 TRBV27 CASSHGQVLGYGYTF TGTGCCAGCAGTCACGGACAGGTCCTGGGTTATGGCTACACCTTC
TRBJ2-2 once TRBD1 TRBV5-1 CASSPKTGDTGELFF TGCGCCAGCAGCCCAAAGACAGGGGACACCGGGGAGCTGTTTTTT
TRBJ1-5 once TRBD1 TRBV30 CAWNGQGSNQPQHF TGTGCCTGGAATGGACAGGGTAGCAATCAGCCCCAGCATTTT
TRBJ1-2 NA TRBD1 TRBV9 CASSFSRQGDYGYTF TGTGCCAGCAGCTTTAGCCGACAGGGGGACTATGGCTACACCTTC